This T cell receptor beta chain was found in a study of cytomegalovirus exposure and HLA in healthy donors. Study as a whole: The roughly 120 validation repertoires, a later analysis reported, used the same platform as the approximately 700 first-cohort repertoires. Whole-study findings and limits: Some TCR beta chains (about 170 of them) were listed as cytomegalovirus-associated. TCR sequences were mostly rare, though some public TCRs occurred in many donors. Clusters of TCRs from the first cohort tended to co-occur in the roughly 120 validation repertoires (as a later analysis found).

About this clone itself: Its antigen is still unknown.

Germline CDR1 is SGHNT and CDR2 is YYREEE (reference sequence). The CDR3 runs to 14 residues. The ends lost 1 base at V and 2 bases at J; junction bases unmatched: 3. Sequencing used immunoSEQ multiplex PCR; TCRdb keeps in-frame clones, though not all of them. Seen here are 110,000 to 150,000 clones, roughly 86% observed once, and the top ten hold 1.4%. This sequence was found in a woman aged 25-40 years in good health and CMV-seronegative. The chain couples TRBV5-4 to TRBJ2-7, with 7 bases lining up with TRBD2. Sample: PBMCs. This CDR3 reads CASSLRDYPYEQYF. Here the CDR3 DNA reads TGTGCCAGCAGCTTGAGGGACTACCCCTACGAGCAGTACTTC.